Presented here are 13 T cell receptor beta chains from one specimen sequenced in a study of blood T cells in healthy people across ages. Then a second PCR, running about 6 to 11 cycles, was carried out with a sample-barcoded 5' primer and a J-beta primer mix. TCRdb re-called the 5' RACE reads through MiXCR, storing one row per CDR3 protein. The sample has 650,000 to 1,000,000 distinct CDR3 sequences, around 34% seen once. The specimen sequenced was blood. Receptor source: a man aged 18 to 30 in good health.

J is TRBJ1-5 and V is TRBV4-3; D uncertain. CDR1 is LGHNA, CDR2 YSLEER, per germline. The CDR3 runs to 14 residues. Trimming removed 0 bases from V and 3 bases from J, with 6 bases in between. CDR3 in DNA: TGCGCCAGCAGCCAAGAGGGTTTCAATCAGCCCCAGCATTTT. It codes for CASSQEGFNQPQHF.

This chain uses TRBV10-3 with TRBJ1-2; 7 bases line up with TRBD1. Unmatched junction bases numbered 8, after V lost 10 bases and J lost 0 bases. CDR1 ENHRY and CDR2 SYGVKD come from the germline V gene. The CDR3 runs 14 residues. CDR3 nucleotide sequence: TGTGCCACAACAGGACAGGCCTCTAACTATGGCTACACCTTC. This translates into CATTGQASNYGYTF.

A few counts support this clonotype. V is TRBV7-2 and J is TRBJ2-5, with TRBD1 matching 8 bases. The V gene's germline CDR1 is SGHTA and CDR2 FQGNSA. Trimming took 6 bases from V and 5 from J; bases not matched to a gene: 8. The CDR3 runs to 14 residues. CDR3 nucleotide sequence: TGTGCCAGCAGAAAACCAGGGGGCTGGGAGACCCAGTACTTC. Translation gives CASRKPGGWETQYF.

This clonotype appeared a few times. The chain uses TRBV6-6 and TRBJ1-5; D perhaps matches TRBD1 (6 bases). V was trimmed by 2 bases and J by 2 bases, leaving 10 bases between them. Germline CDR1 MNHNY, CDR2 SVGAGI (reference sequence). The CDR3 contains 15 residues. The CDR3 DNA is TGTGCCAGCAGTTACGAGGCAGGGGGCAATCAGCCCCAGCATTTT. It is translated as CASSYEAGGNQPQHF.

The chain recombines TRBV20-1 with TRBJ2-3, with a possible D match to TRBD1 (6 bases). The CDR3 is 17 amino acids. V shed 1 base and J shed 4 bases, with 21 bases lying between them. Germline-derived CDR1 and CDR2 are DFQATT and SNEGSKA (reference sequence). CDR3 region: CSARALRGQRGADTQYF. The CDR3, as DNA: TGCAGTGCTAGAGCTCTGCGCGGACAGAGGGGTGCAGATACGCAGTATTTT.

CDR3 region: CASSLDNTYTGELFF. As DNA, the CDR3 is TGTGCCAGCAGCCTCGATAACACCTACACCGGGGAGCTGTTTTTT. The chain employs TRBV4-2 and TRBJ2-2; no definite D call. This CDR3 spans 15 amino acids. The ends were cut back, 4 bases at V and 3 bases at J, with 12 bases in the middle. Germline V gene data show CDR1 as LGHNA and CDR2 as YNFKEQ.

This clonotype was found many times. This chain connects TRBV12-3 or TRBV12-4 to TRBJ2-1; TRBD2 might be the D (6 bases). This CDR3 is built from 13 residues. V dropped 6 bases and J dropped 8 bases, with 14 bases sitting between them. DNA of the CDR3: TGTGCCAGCAGCCCTGGAGGGGTAGATGAGCAGTTCTTC. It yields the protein CASSPGGVDEQFF.

The CDR3 DNA reads TGTGCCTGCCTTGTTGTCATCCGAGGCGGAATTGAAGCTTTCTTT. Its protein product is CACLVVIRGGIEAFF. This sequence joins TRBV12-3 or TRBV12-4 and TRBJ1-1; D not certain. V was pared by 11 bases and J by 7 bases, with 26 bases between. CDR3 length: 15 amino acids.

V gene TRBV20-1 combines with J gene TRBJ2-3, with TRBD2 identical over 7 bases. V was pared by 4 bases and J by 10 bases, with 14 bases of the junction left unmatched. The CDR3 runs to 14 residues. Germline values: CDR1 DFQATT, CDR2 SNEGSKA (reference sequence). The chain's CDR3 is CSATLRAGTGAQYF. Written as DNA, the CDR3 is TGCAGTGCTACTCTCCGAGCGGGGACTGGGGCGCAGTATTTT.

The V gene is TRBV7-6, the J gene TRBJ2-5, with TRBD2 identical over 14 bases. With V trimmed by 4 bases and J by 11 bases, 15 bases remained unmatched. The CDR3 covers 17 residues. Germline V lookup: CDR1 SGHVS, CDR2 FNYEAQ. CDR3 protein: CASSYRLAGGQEDEQYF. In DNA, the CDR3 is TGTGCCAGCAGCTACAGACTAGCGGGGGGGCAAGAGGATGAGCAGTACTTC.

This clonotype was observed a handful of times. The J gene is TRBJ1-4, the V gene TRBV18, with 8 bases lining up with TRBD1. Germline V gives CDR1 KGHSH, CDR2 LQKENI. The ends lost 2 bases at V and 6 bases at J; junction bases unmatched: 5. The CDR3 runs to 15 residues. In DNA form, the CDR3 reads TGTGCCAGCTCACCAGCTCCAGGGGGCGATGAAAAACTGTTTTTT. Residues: CASSPAPGGDEKLFF.

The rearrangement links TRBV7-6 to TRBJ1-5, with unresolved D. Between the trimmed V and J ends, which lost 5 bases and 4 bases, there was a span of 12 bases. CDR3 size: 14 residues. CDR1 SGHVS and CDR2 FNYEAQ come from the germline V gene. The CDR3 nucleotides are TGTGCCAGCAGCGTAGGGTACGGGAATCAGCCCCAGCATTTT. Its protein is CASSVGYGNQPQHF.

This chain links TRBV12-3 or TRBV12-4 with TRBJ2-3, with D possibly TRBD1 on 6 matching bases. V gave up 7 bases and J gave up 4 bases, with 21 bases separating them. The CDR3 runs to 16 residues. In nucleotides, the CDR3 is TGTGCCAGCACCCCAGGGGTGGGGCCTCTCGCAGATACGCAGTATTTT. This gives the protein CASTPGVGPLADTQYF.